The clone carrying this TCR beta chain was seen repeatedly, ten times or more. Its target is unknown. These data come from a study of T cells in Graves' hyperthyroidism and ophthalmopathy. Points from the study as a whole: In blood, most of the thyroid clonotypes expanded above 0.001 were also present. From stable hyperthyroidism, ophthalmopathy was set apart by a 13 V-J model.

Those patients with uncontrolled infection, other autoimmune disease, pregnancy or lactation were excluded. Researchers amplified the TCR beta CDR3 regions from RNA transcripts. The TCR CDR3 first-round RT-PCR relied on the HTBI primer set. TCRdb ran MiXCR on the multiplex PCR reads and lists one entry per CDR3 protein. This sample has a few hundred thousand distinct CDR3 sequences; around 46% occur once, and the top ten carry around 8%. With 0 bases removed from V and 1 base from J, the gap between germline ends came to 6 bases. Germline CDR1 KGHDR, CDR2 SFDVKD. The length of the CDR3 is 15 residues.

What was sequenced was peripheral blood or thyroid tissue (not recorded which). This receptor was obtained from a young woman with Graves' hyperthyroidism. V and J are TRBV24-1 and TRBJ1-5; maybe TRBD1 (5 bases). CDR3 residues: CATSDLYRSNQPQHF. The CDR3 DNA reads TGTGCCACCAGTGATTTGTACAGGAGCAATCAGCCCCAGCATTTT.